Here is one TCR beta chain with its context. This specimen comes from a study of cytomegalovirus exposure and HLA in healthy donors. The CDR3 totals 12 residues. Trimming at V came to 4 bases and at J to 15 bases, leaving 9 bases not matched to a gene. Looked up from germline, CDR1 is GTSNPN and CDR2 is SVGIG (reference sequence). PCR amplification relied on 60 Vbeta primers (plus 13 Jbeta primers). The protocol was immunoSEQ multiplex PCR, while the TCRdb copy is restricted to in-frame clones and leaves out a portion. Altogether more than 80,000 clones are present, approximately 75% being singletons, with the ten largest covering around 3.1%.

The chain uses TRBV30 and TRBJ2-1, with TRBD1 matching 10 bases. The TCR comes from a female donor in good health and CMV-seropositive. What was sequenced was PBMCs. Here the CDR3 DNA reads TGTGCCTGGACCCCGCCGGGACAGGGGCCGTTCTTC. Translating gives CAWTPPGQGPFF. The entire variable domain, with the rest obtained from reference TRBV30 and TRBJ2-1, is as follows: SQTIHQWPATLVQPVGSPLSLECTVEGTSNPNLYWYRQAAGRGLQLLFYSVGIGQISSEVPQNLSASRPQDRQFILSSKKLLLSDSGFYLCAWTPPGQGPFFGPGTRLTVL.